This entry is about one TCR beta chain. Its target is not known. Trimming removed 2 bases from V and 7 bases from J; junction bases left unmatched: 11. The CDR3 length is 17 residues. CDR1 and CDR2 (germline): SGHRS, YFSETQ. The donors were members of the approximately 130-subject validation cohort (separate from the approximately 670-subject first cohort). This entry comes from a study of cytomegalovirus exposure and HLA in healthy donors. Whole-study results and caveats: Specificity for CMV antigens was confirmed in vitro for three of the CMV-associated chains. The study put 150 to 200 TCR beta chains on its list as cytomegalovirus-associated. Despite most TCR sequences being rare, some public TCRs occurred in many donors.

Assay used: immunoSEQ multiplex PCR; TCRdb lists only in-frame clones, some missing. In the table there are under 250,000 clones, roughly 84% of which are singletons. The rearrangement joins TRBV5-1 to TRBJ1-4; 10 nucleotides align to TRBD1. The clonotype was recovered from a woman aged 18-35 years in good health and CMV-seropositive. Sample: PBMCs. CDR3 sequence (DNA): TGCGCCAGCAGCTTCCGTCCCGGGACAGGGGTTGGTGAAAAACTGTTTTTT. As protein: CASSFRPGTGVGEKLFF.